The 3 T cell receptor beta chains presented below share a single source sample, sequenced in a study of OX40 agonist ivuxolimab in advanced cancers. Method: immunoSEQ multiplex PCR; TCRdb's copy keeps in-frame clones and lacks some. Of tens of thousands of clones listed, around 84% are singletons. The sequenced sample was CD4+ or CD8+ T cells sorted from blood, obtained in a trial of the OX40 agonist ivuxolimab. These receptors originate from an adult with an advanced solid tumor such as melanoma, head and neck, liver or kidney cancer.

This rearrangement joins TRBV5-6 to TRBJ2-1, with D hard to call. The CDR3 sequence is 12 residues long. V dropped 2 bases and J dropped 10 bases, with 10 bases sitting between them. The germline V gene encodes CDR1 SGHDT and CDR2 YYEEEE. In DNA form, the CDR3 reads TGTGCCAGCAGCTTCTCAAGACGGGAGCAGTTCTTC. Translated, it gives CASSFSRREQFF.

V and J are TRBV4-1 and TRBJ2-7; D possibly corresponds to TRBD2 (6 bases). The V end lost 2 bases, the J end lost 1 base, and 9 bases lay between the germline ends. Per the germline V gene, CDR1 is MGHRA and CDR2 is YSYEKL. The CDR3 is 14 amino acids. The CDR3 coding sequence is TGCGCCAGCAGCCAACGGGAGATGTCCTACGAGCAGTACTTC. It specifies CASSQREMSYEQYF.

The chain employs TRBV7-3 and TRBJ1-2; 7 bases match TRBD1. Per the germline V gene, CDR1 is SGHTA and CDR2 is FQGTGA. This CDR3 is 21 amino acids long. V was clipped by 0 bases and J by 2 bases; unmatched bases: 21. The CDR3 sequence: CASSLTGGESPLLSTNYGYTF. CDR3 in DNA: TGTGCCAGCAGCTTAACAGGGGGCGAATCCCCACTTCTATCGACGAACTATGGCTACACCTTC.